These 22 T cell receptor beta chains were all obtained from the same sample, sequenced in a study of blood T cell repertoires in COVID-19. Clones were read by immunoSEQ multiplex PCR, and TCRdb kept only the in-frame ones, dropping some. The sample consists of 45,000 to 65,000 clones, around 87% of them appearing once. The specimen sequenced was peripheral blood. The origin of the receptors is a human donor with acute or convalescent COVID-19. The donor label of this sample is uncertain.

By share of the sample, this clone is medium-sized (0.01 to 0.1%). The chain combines TRBV28 with TRBJ1-5, with D possibly TRBD1 on 5 matching bases. Trimming pared 3 bases from V and 0 bases from J, leaving 12 bases between. Looked up from germline, CDR1 is MDHEN and CDR2 is SYDVKM. The CDR3 spans 16 residues. CDR3 sequence reads: CASSFAGQHSNQPQHF. For the CDR3, the DNA is TGTGCCAGCAGTTTCGCAGGGCAGCATAGCAATCAGCCCCAGCATTTT.

The chain uses TRBV11-2 and TRBJ2-1; 11 bases are a match to TRBD2. CDR3 length: 19 residues. CDR1 and CDR2 (germline): SGHAT, FQNNGV. With V trimmed by 0 bases and J by 1 base, 8 bases remained unmatched. The CDR3 nucleotides read TGTGCCAGCAGCTTAGATCAACTAGCGGGGGCCTTTTCCTACAATGAGCAGTTCTTC. Residues: CASSLDQLAGAFSYNEQFF.

The V call is TRBV4-2, the J call TRBJ1-2; D unresolved. Germline V gene data show CDR1 as LGHNA and CDR2 as YNFKEQ. The V end was cut by 1 base, the J end by 3 bases, with 6 bases between. The CDR3 totals 13 residues. The CDR3 loop reads CASSQGADYGYTF. The CDR3 coding sequence is TGTGCCAGCAGCCAAGGCGCGGACTATGGCTACACCTTC.

The rearrangement links TRBV7-9 to TRBJ1-6; weak D call: TRBD1 (5 bases). The germline V gene encodes CDR1 SEHNR and CDR2 FQNEAQ (reference sequence). This CDR3 region has 14 residues. The germline V and J ends were trimmed by 2 bases and 3 bases, with 5 bases remaining between them. This CDR3 reads CASSLQGYNSPLHF. For the CDR3, the DNA is TGTGCCAGCAGCTTACAGGGCTATAATTCACCCCTCCACTTT.

This chain connects TRBV2 to TRBJ2-5; 7 bases line up with TRBD2. The junction had 8 bases not matched to a gene; V was cut back by 8 bases and J by 5 bases. CDR3 length: 13 residues. Germline lookup yields CDR1 SNHLY and CDR2 FYNNEI. The chain's CDR3 is CASSGGYLETQYF. Written as DNA, the CDR3 is TGTGCCAGCTCGGGGGGATACCTGGAGACCCAGTACTTC.

The chain combines TRBV29-1 with TRBJ2-7; 10 positions agree with TRBD2. The V gene's germline CDR1 is SQVTM and CDR2 ANQGSEA. The V segment lost 0 bases and the J segment 3 bases; nucleotides outside the gene matches: 5. There are 15 residues in the CDR3. CDR3 protein: CSVEDPTSGIYEQYF. The CDR3 DNA follows: TGCAGCGTTGAAGATCCTACTAGCGGGATCTACGAGCAGTACTTC.

The rearrangement uses TRBV11-1 and TRBJ2-1, with D perhaps TRBD2 (5 bases). V lost 2 bases to trimming and J lost 4 bases, with 6 bases between them. Germline assignment: CDR1 SGHAT and CDR2 FQDESV (reference sequence). This CDR3 is built from 13 residues. CDR3 DNA: TGTGCCAGCAGCTTACGGGAATACAATGAGCAGTTCTTC. It encodes CASSLREYNEQFF.

The chain couples TRBV21-1 to TRBJ2-7; the table's D call, TRBD2, has no DNA check behind it. TRBV21-1 is an annotated pseudogene. The CDR3 spans 13 residues. The CDR3 loop is CASSYQRYYEQYF. The CDR3 bases are TGTGCCAGCAGCTATCAGAGGTACTACGAGCAGTACTTC.

V gene TRBV5-4 combines with J gene TRBJ1-3; maybe TRBD1 (6 bases). This CDR3 is 16 amino acids long. Deletions cut 3 bases from V and 0 bases from J, with 13 bases between. Germline CDR1 and CDR2: SGHNT and YYREEE (reference sequence). The CDR3 is CASSSPDRYSGNTIYF. The DNA of the CDR3 is TGTGCCAGCAGCTCTCCCGACAGGTACTCTGGAAACACCATATATTTT.

J is TRBJ2-7 and V is TRBV7-8; 14 bases map to TRBD2. The CDR3 has 20 residues. The germline gives CDR1 SGHVS, CDR2 FQNEAQ. V shed 0 bases, J shed 1 base, and the junction held 11 bases outside the gene matches. The CDR3 bases are TGTGCCAGCAGCTTAGCGGGACTAGCGGGAGCTTCGTTGCGGTCCTACGAGCAGTACTTC. It yields the protein CASSLAGLAGASLRSYEQYF.

Of note for this clone: The same CDR3 arises from other DNA sequences in this sample as well. The V gene is TRBV28, the J gene TRBJ1-1, with TRBD1 matching 8 bases. The CDR3 sequence is 14 residues long. CDR1 is MDHEN and CDR2 is SYDVKM in the germline V gene. V dropped 5 bases and J dropped 4; count of bases not matched to a gene: 6. CDR3 DNA: TGTGCCAGCAGTCCTACAGGGGGGGGCACTGAAGCTTTCTTT. This encodes CASSPTGGGTEAFF.

This chain links TRBV5-1 with TRBJ2-1, with 8 bases that match TRBD2. The ends lost 0 bases at V and 7 bases at J; junction bases unmatched: 6. CDR1 is SGHRS, CDR2 YFSETQ, per germline. CDR3 length equals 15 residues. The CDR3 is CASSLASGGSNEQFF. CDR3 coding DNA: TGCGCCAGCAGCTTGGCGTCGGGAGGGTCGAATGAGCAGTTCTTC.

The chain couples TRBV18 to TRBJ1-3; the D gene is possibly TRBD1 (6 bases). Germline V lookup: CDR1 KGHSH, CDR2 LQKENI. There are 15 residues in the CDR3. V dropped 3 bases and J dropped 3 bases, with 12 bases sitting between them. This chain's CDR3 is CASSPQATGGNTIYF. Written as DNA, the CDR3 is TGTGCCAGCTCACCTCAAGCGACAGGTGGAAACACCATATATTTT.

The sample holds one count of this clone. An end of the junction differs from the germline gene, which may be a read error. J is TRBJ1-1 and V is TRBV19; TRBD1 matches 9 bases. CDR1 is LNHDA and CDR2 is SQIVND in the germline V gene (reference sequence). The CDR3 is 15 residues long. The CDR3 coding sequence is TGTGCGAGTAAGGGACAGGGATGGTTTGACACTGAAGCTTTCTTT. It codes for CASKGQGWFDTEAFF.

As to this clone: Other DNA sequences in this specimen translate into the identical CDR3. This sequence joins TRBV18 and TRBJ2-2; TRBD1 agrees at 8 bases. With 4 bases clipped from V and 0 bases from J, the junction kept 1 base outside the gene matches. Germline values: CDR1 KGHSH, CDR2 LQKENI. This CDR3 has 15 residues. The CDR3 region is CASSLGQANTGELFF. CDR3 DNA: TGTGCCAGCTCACTGGGACAGGCGAACACCGGGGAGCTGTTTTTT.

The chain couples TRBV12-3 or TRBV12-4 to TRBJ2-3, with no clear D. V lost 8 bases to trimming and J lost 4 bases, with 10 bases between them. The CDR3 has 12 amino acids. The CDR3 DNA reads TGTGCCAGCGCCCGGTCCGCAGATACGCAGTATTTT. Its translation is CASARSADTQYF.

The V and J genes are TRBV11-2 and TRBJ1-3, with D possibly matching TRBD1 (5 bases). V was cut by 0 bases and J by 0 bases, with 9 bases left in between. There are 16 residues in the CDR3. Germline V gene sequence: CDR1 SGHAT, CDR2 FQNNGV. The CDR3 here is CASSLEVRGSGNTIYF. CDR3 in DNA: TGTGCCAGCAGCTTAGAGGTTAGGGGCTCTGGAAACACCATATATTTT.

The genes are TRBV28 and TRBJ1-2; 11 bases are shared with TRBD1. Trimming took 6 bases from V and 8 from J; bases not matched to a gene: 5. Germline V gives CDR1 MDHEN, CDR2 SYDVKM. The CDR3 sequence is 13 residues long. In DNA, the CDR3 is TGTGCCAGCAGAGGACAGGGGGCGACCGGCTACACCTTC. It translates to CASRGQGATGYTF.

The chain recombines TRBV27 with TRBJ2-7; TRBD2 matches 14 bases. Germline CDR1 and CDR2: MNHEY and SMNVEV (reference sequence). The junction had 13 bases not matched to a gene; V was cut back by 2 bases and J by 7 bases. This CDR3 spans 18 amino acids. The CDR3, as DNA: TGTGCCAGCAGTTTAATTGGGACTAGCGGGGGTGACGATTGGGAGCAGTACGTC. This encodes CASSLIGTSGGDDWEQYV.

The chain uses TRBV11-3 and TRBJ1-1; D is ambiguous. In germline, CDR1 is SGHNT, CDR2 YENEEA. The V and J ends lost 0 bases and 1 base respectively, with 3 bases between them. The CDR3 is 13 amino acids. The CDR3 coding sequence is TGTGCCAGCAGCTTAGACTGGAACACTGAAGCTTTCTTT. Amino acid sequence: CASSLDWNTEAFF.

V usage is TRBV10-3 and J usage is TRBJ2-7; weak D call: TRBD2 (6 bases). CDR3 length equals 16 residues. The germline V gene has CDR1 ENHRY and CDR2 SYGVKD. With 7 bases removed from V and 3 bases from J, the gap between germline ends came to 22 bases. The CDR3 spells CAIMIQAGGAVYEQYF. In nucleotides, the CDR3 is TGTGCCATCATGATCCAGGCCGGGGGAGCGGTCTACGAGCAGTACTTC.

The V call is TRBV10-3, the J call TRBJ2-7, with TRBD1 matching over 8 bases. CDR1 ENHRY and CDR2 SYGVKD come from the germline V gene. This CDR3 spans 14 amino acids. The trim removed 10 bases at V and 4 bases at J, leaving 12 bases unmatched. CDR3 sequence (DNA): TGTGCCACTATGACTACGACAGGGGAATACGAGCAGTACGTC. Encoded protein: CATMTTTGEYEQYV.